A selection of T cell receptor beta chains follows, all from one sample in a study of quantifying T cell responses using KT2 cells. TCRdb analysed the UMI-ligation and nested PCR reads with MiXCR anew, one entry per CDR3 protein. The data hold tens of thousands of distinct CDR3 sequences, with roughly an eighth observed a single time. The specimen sequenced was PBMCs spiked with cells of the T cell clone KT2. These receptors were taken from a human donor. Both conserved end residues are part of each CDR3. D genes are given only for firm matches. Not every row has a clone size; where given, it reads once, few, many or a size class.

j_call,clone_size,v_call,d_call,cdr3_aa,cdr3_nt
TRBJ2-1,.,TRBV7-9,.,CASSSLIAGEQFF,TGTGCCAGCAGCTCCCTAATAGCAGGCGAGCAGTTCTTC
TRBJ2-3,few,TRBV20-1,TRBD2,CSASASGALDTQYF,TGCAGTGCTAGCGCTAGCGGGGCATTAGATACGCAGTATTTT
TRBJ2-7,.,TRBV2,.,CASSTSGRGLYEQYF,TGTGCCAGCAGTACCTCGGGGAGGGGGCTTTACGAGCAGTACTTC
TRBJ2-1,many,TRBV20-1,.,CSARLALTSYNEQFF,TGCAGTGCTAGACTAGCGCTGACCTCCTACAATGAGCAGTTCTTC
TRBJ2-1,few,TRBV5-8,.,CASSLRTSLPYNEQFF,TGTGCCAGCAGCTTGAGAACTAGCCTGCCCTACAATGAGCAGTTCTTC
TRBJ1-5,few,TRBV29-1,.,CSVAAGGNQPQHF,TGCAGCGTTGCGGCAGGGGGCAATCAGCCCCAGCATTTT
TRBJ1-6,few,TRBV7-6,.,CASSLVNNREWNSPLHF,TGTGCCAGCAGCTTAGTGAATAACAGGGAGTGGAATTCACCCCTCCACTTT
TRBJ2-5,medium-sized,TRBV21-1,.,CASTSGGRGLRETQYF,TGTGCCAGCACTTCAGGAGGCAGGGGGCTTCGAGAGACCCAGTACTTC
TRBJ2-3,few,TRBV7-9,.,CASSLQQVPDTQYF,TGTGCCAGCAGCCTCCAGCAGGTTCCAGATACGCAGTATTTT
TRBJ1-5,.,TRBV12-3/TRBV12-4,.,CASSLRGRNRGQPQHF,TGTGCCAGCAGTTTACGCGGCAGGAACCGAGGTCAGCCCCAGCATTTT
TRBJ1-2,.,TRBV14,.,CASSHAGYYGYTF,TGTGCCAGCAGCCATGCAGGCTACTATGGCTACACCTTC
TRBJ2-7,few,TRBV12-3/TRBV12-4,.,CASSLAEWGEQYF,TGTGCCAGCAGTTTAGCCGAGTGGGGCGAGCAGTACTTC
TRBJ1-2,.,TRBV2,TRBD1,CASSGQGRYGYTF,TGTGCCAGCAGTGGACAGGGACGCTATGGCTACACCTTC
TRBJ2-5,.,TRBV11-2,.,CASSFGGLETQYF,TGTGCCAGCAGCTTCGGGGGTCTAGAGACCCAGTACTTC
TRBJ2-7,many,TRBV13,.,CASSLMSDYEQYF,TGTGCCAGCAGCTTAATGAGCGACTACGAGCAGTACTTC
TRBJ2-1,.,TRBV20-1,TRBD2,CSARQSSGNEQFF,TGCAGTGCCAGACAGTCTAGCGGGAATGAGCAGTTCTTC
TRBJ2-1,many,TRBV7-3,TRBD2,CASSLTSGTYNEQFF,TGTGCCAGCAGCCTCACTAGCGGTACCTACAATGAGCAGTTCTTC
TRBJ2-3,few,TRBV6-4,.,CASSDGSTDTQYF,TGTGCCAGCAGTGACGGGAGCACAGATACGCAGTATTTT
TRBJ2-1,many,TRBV7-2,TRBD2,CASSPGGAGTFYNEQFF,TGTGCCAGCAGCCCCGGGGGGGCGGGGACCTTCTACAATGAGCAGTTCTTC
TRBJ2-3,few,TRBV6-5,.,CASSYSATDTQYF,TGTGCCAGCAGTTACTCGGCCACAGATACGCAGTATTTT
TRBJ2-7,.,TRBV20-1,TRBD2,CSARGPSGRTCEQYF,TGCAGTGCTAGAGGTCCTAGCGGGAGGACCTGCGAGCAGTACTTC
TRBJ1-2,.,TRBV7-2,.,CASSMYNYGYTF,TGTGCCAGCAGCATGTATAACTATGGCTACACCTTC
TRBJ2-7,many,TRBV20-1,TRBD2,CSASGRDEQYF,TGCAGTGCTAGTGGGAGGGACGAGCAGTACTTC
TRBJ2-7,few,TRBV7-6,TRBD1,CASSLGPGTGEYEQYF,TGTGCCAGCAGCTTAGGTCCGGGGACAGGGGAGTACGAGCAGTACTTC
TRBJ1-1,.,TRBV27,.,CASSLGRVNTEAFF,TGTGCCAGCAGTTTAGGACGGGTGAACACTGAAGCTTTCTTT
TRBJ2-5,few,TRBV7-8,.,CASTVSRGLSETQYF,TGTGCCAGCACCGTGAGCAGGGGATTGTCTGAGACCCAGTACTTC
TRBJ2-1,.,TRBV7-9,TRBD2,CASSFPPRLAGGRNEQFF,TGTGCCAGCAGCTTTCCCCCCCGACTAGCGGGAGGCCGGAATGAGCAGTTCTTC
TRBJ2-6,few,TRBV14,TRBD1,CASSQKQGTGANVLTF,TGTGCCAGCAGCCAAAAACAGGGGACTGGGGCCAACGTCCTGACTTTC
TRBJ2-3,few,TRBV7-8,.,CASSSLNLVQYF,TGTGCCAGCAGCTCCCTAAACTTGGTGCAGTATTTT
TRBJ2-3,many,TRBV12-3/TRBV12-4,.,CASSPTSDTQYF,TGTGCCAGCAGCCCAACTTCGGATACGCAGTATTTT
TRBJ1-4,few,TRBV6-6,TRBD1,CASRSSGTGNEKLFF,TGTGCCAGCAGAAGCTCCGGGACAGGGAATGAAAAACTGTTTTTT
TRBJ2-7,.,TRBV28,.,CASSSYNEQYF,TGTGCCAGCAGTTCGTATAACGAGCAGTACTTC
TRBJ2-2,.,TRBV23-1,TRBD2,CASRTSGGPNTGELFF,TGCGCCAGCCGAACGAGCGGGGGGCCGAACACCGGGGAGCTGTTTTTT
TRBJ2-5,.,TRBV7-2,TRBD2,CASSLGRAGVRETQYF,TGTGCCAGCAGCTTAGGACGAGCGGGAGTCAGGGAGACCCAGTACTTC
TRBJ1-6,.,TRBV27,.,CASSSRFYSYNSPLHF,TGTGCCAGCAGTTCCCGGTTCTACTCCTATAATTCACCCCTCCACTTT
TRBJ2-3,many,TRBV3-2,.,CASSQEGSGRPRSSTDTQYF,TGTGCCAGCAGCCAAGAGGGCAGCGGGAGGCCGCGTAGTAGCACAGATACGCAGTATTTT
TRBJ1-1,few,TRBV4-1,.,CASSQVGGGLGAFF,TGCGCCAGCAGCCAAGTCGGAGGGGGATTAGGAGCTTTCTTT
TRBJ2-3,many,TRBV6-5,TRBD2,CASSYFSSGATDTQYF,TGTGCCAGCAGTTACTTTTCTAGCGGGGCCACAGATACGCAGTATTTT
TRBJ2-7,many,TRBV4-2,.,CASSLGGGPYEQYF,TGTGCCAGCAGCCTAGGGGGGGGGCCCTACGAGCAGTACTTC
TRBJ1-1,few,TRBV7-1,TRBD1,CASSVDRGNPEAFF,TGTGCCAGCAGCGTGGACAGGGGGAACCCTGAAGCTTTCTTT
TRBJ2-5,.,TRBV6-1,TRBD1,CASSEGTGGAETQYF,TGTGCCAGCAGTGAAGGGACAGGGGGCGCGGAGACCCAGTACTTC
TRBJ1-5,many,TRBV18,TRBD1,CASSSDRDQPQHF,TGTGCCAGCTCATCCGACAGGGATCAGCCCCAGCATTTT
TRBJ2-7,many,TRBV5-1,TRBD2,CASSQLAGGGEQYF,TGCGCCAGCAGCCAACTAGCGGGAGGGGGGGAGCAGTACTTC
TRBJ1-3,.,TRBV11-2,.,CASSPGRWSGNTIYF,TGTGCCAGCAGCCCGGGACGTTGGTCTGGAAACACCATATATTTT
TRBJ2-6,.,TRBV29-1,.,CSVEGVSRSGANVLTF,TGCAGCGTTGAAGGTGTGTCGAGGTCTGGGGCCAACGTCCTGACTTTC
TRBJ2-5,few,TRBV12-3/TRBV12-4,.,CASSPGAAETQYF,TGTGCCAGCAGTCCGGGTGCGGCGGAGACCCAGTACTTC
TRBJ1-2,.,TRBV30,.,CAGGTYGYTF,TGTGCCGGCGGGACCTATGGCTACACCTTC
TRBJ1-1,few,TRBV7-9,TRBD1,CASREVPGNRGLMNTEAFF,TGTGCCAGCAGGGAAGTTCCTGGGAACAGGGGTCTTATGAACACTGAAGCTTTCTTT
TRBJ1-1,.,TRBV20-1,.,CSARDGPEAFF,TGCAGTGCTAGAGACGGGCCTGAAGCTTTCTTT
TRBJ1-4,few,TRBV12-3/TRBV12-4,.,CASRRGTNEKLFF,TGTGCCAGCAGGAGGGGGACTAATGAAAAACTGTTTTTT
TRBJ2-7,few,TRBV6-5,.,CASSYYSQAYEQYF,TGTGCCAGCAGTTACTACTCCCAAGCCTACGAGCAGTACTTC
TRBJ2-7,.,TRBV2,.,CASSSPTKDRRSSYEQYF,TGTGCCAGCAGCTCACCCACTAAGGACAGAAGAAGCTCCTACGAGCAGTACTTC
TRBJ2-5,few,TRBV12-3/TRBV12-4,TRBD1,CASRRYGTVKETQYF,TGTGCCAGCAGGCGGTACGGGACAGTAAAAGAGACCCAGTACTTC
TRBJ1-4,.,TRBV20-1,TRBD1,CSVLTGGNEKLFF,TGCAGTGTTCTCACAGGGGGGAATGAAAAACTGTTTTTT
TRBJ2-7,.,TRBV6-2/TRBV6-3,.,CASKTDRQWAYEQYF,TGTGCCAGCAAAACCGACAGGCAATGGGCCTACGAGCAGTACTTC
TRBJ2-1,.,TRBV30,TRBD2,CAWSVQPGGANEQFF,TGTGCCTGGAGTGTACAACCCGGGGGGGCGAATGAGCAGTTCTTC
TRBJ2-3,.,TRBV24-1,.,CATILSGWSTDTQYF,TGTGCCACTATTCTTAGCGGATGGAGCACAGATACGCAGTATTTT
TRBJ1-5,.,TRBV2,.,CASSPRGGINQPQHF,TGTGCCAGCAGTCCCCGTGGGGGAATAAATCAGCCCCAGCATTTT
TRBJ1-1,many,TRBV20-1,.,CSARDWTEVF,TGCAGTGCTAGAGATTGGACCGAGGTTTTT
TRBJ2-1,.,TRBV19,TRBD1,CASSRGQGSSSYNEQFF,TGTGCCAGTAGTAGGGGACAGGGGTCAAGCTCCTACAATGAGCAGTTCTTC